Each of the 18 T cell receptor beta chains below was sequenced from the same sample in a study of T cell responses to AZD1222 COVID-19 vaccine. Profiled with immunoSEQ multiplex PCR; TCRdb holds only in-frame clones, not every one. The sample contains about 130,000 clones, 87% of which appear only once. The sample here was peripheral blood, taken on day 0 of AZD1222 vaccination. Receptors originate from an adult in good health.

DNA of the CDR3: TGTGCCAGCAGTATGACAGGGTCGGGCACTGAAGCTTTCTTT. Translation: CASSMTGSGTEAFF. J is TRBJ1-1 and V is TRBV28; 7 bases are a match to TRBD1. V lost 5 bases and J lost 4; bases outside the gene matches: 7. Germline lookup yields CDR1 MDHEN and CDR2 SYDVKM. This CDR3 contains 14 residues.

The chain joins TRBV27 to TRBJ2-7, with 8 bases fitting TRBD1. V lost 2 bases and J lost 6; bases outside the gene matches: 6. Germline assignment: CDR1 MNHEY and CDR2 SMNVEV (reference sequence). The CDR3 spans 14 residues. In DNA, the CDR3 is TGTGCCAGCAGTTTAAGGACAGGGATGATCGAGCAGTACTTC. It encodes CASSLRTGMIEQYF.

The J gene is TRBJ2-7, the V gene TRBV6-1, with D perhaps TRBD2 (7 bases). The V gene lost 2 bases and the J gene lost 6 bases, with 17 bases spanning the gap. Per germline, CDR1 MNHNS and CDR2 SASEGT. The CDR3 consists of 15 residues. The CDR3 DNA sequence: TGTGCCAGCAGTGAATTTCGGGGGGCGCGGGGCGAGCAGTACTTC. Translation: CASSEFRGARGEQYF.

This clone was found once. The chain carries TRBV6-5 and TRBJ1-1; possible D gene TRBD1, 5 bases. Trimming took off 7 bases at V and 1 base at J, with 7 bases between the two ends. Germline-derived CDR1 and CDR2 are MNHEY and SVGAGI. The CDR3 has 12 residues. Here the CDR3 DNA reads TGTGCCAGCAAGGGACCGAACACTGAAGCTTTCTTT. Translating gives CASKGPNTEAFF.

The chain has TRBV3-1 (or the pseudogene TRBV3-2) and TRBJ2-3, with D perhaps matching TRBD2 (6 bases). The V end was cut by 4 bases, the J end by 0 bases, with 8 bases between. The germline gives CDR1 LGHDT, CDR2 YNNKEL (reference sequence). The CDR3 totals 14 residues. The CDR3, as DNA: TGTGCCAGCAGCCCCGGGGGAAGCACAGATACGCAGTATTTT. It is translated as CASSPGGSTDTQYF.

The rearrangement joins TRBV28 to TRBJ1-2; a weak D match, TRBD1 (5 bases). CDR3 length equals 14 residues. Per the germline V gene, CDR1 is MDHEN and CDR2 is SYDVKM. Trimming stripped 4 bases from V and 6 bases from J, with 15 bases between. CDR3 sequence reads: CASSSNIGANGYTF. The CDR3, as DNA: TGTGCCAGCAGTTCAAATATCGGGGCCAATGGCTACACCTTC.

This clone was picked up a small number of times. This sequence joins TRBV20-1 and TRBJ2-2; 7 bases align to TRBD1. CDR3 length: 14 residues. V shed 3 bases, J shed 6 bases, and the junction held 7 bases outside the gene matches. Germline V lookup: CDR1 DFQATT, CDR2 SNEGSKA (reference sequence). CDR3 sequence (DNA): TGCAGTGCTAGTGGGACAGTACGAGCCGGGGAGCTGTTTTTT. It yields the protein CSASGTVRAGELFF.

The genes are TRBV4-1 and TRBJ2-7; TRBD2 aligns across 16 bases. Germline values: CDR1 MGHRA, CDR2 YSYEKL. This CDR3 has 16 amino acids. The V gene end was trimmed by 3 bases and the J gene end by 6 bases; junction bases not matched to a gene: 5. The chain's CDR3 is CASSQGLAGGLGEQYF. The CDR3 bases are TGCGCCAGCAGCCAGGGACTAGCGGGGGGGCTCGGCGAGCAGTACTTC.

The chain recombines TRBV28 with TRBJ1-3; D call uncertain. The CDR3 runs 15 residues. The V gene lost 7 bases and the J gene lost 0 bases, with 13 bases spanning the gap. Looked up from germline, CDR1 is MDHEN and CDR2 is SYDVKM. The CDR3 DNA reads as TGTGCCAGCAACACCGGACGGTACTCTGGAAACACCATATATTTT. As protein: CASNTGRYSGNTIYF.

The chain employs TRBV19 and TRBJ1-5; D is possibly TRBD1 (6 bases). This CDR3 contains 16 residues. The germline V gene encodes CDR1 LNHDA and CDR2 SQIVND (reference sequence). Trimming left V 1 base short and J 3 bases short, with 13 bases between. The CDR3 region is CASSIGPRTANQPQHF. The CDR3 bases are TGTGCCAGTAGTATAGGTCCTCGGACAGCCAATCAGCCCCAGCATTTT.

V and J are TRBV6-2 or TRBV6-3 and TRBJ2-7; possible D gene TRBD2, 5 bases. The CDR3 is 13 amino acids. Germline CDR1 is MNHEY and CDR2 is SVGEGT. Trimming took 5 bases from V and 4 from J, leaving 12 bases between them. As DNA, the CDR3 is TGTGCCAGCAGTCTCTCCGGGAAGTACGAGCAGTACTTC. Translation: CASSLSGKYEQYF.

V and J are TRBV7-9 and TRBJ2-7; unclear D gene. This CDR3 is built from 14 residues. V was clipped by 2 bases and J by 6 bases, with 14 bases between them. The V gene's germline CDR1 is SEHNR and CDR2 FQNEAQ (reference sequence). The CDR3, as DNA: TGTGCCAGCAGCTTAATTAGGAAGGGTTCCGAGCAGTACTTC. This gives the protein CASSLIRKGSEQYF.

The CDR3 spells CATSAGYSETQYF. CDR3 sequence (DNA): TGTGCCACCAGCGCCGGGTATTCAGAGACCCAGTACTTC. The chain couples TRBV15 to TRBJ2-5, with no clear D. V was clipped by 5 bases and J by 4 bases, with 11 bases between them. This CDR3 comprises 13 residues. Germline lookup yields CDR1 LNHNV and CDR2 YYDKDF (reference sequence).

The chain recombines TRBV6-6 with TRBJ1-6; TRBD1 is a possible D gene (6 bases). V was cut by 5 bases and J by 5 bases, with 22 bases left in between. In germline, CDR1 is MNHNY, CDR2 SVGAGI (reference sequence). The CDR3 covers 18 residues. In DNA form, the CDR3 reads TGTGCCAGCAGTCTCCTGGGGTCTGGGGGGCGGGATAATTCACCCCTCCACTTT. It encodes CASSLLGSGGRDNSPLHF.

The J gene is TRBJ2-6, the V gene TRBV4-1, with D maybe TRBD1 (5 bases). Germline V gene sequence: CDR1 MGHRA, CDR2 YSYEKL. Trimming stripped 1 base from V and 0 bases from J, with 19 bases between. This CDR3 has 20 residues. The CDR3, as DNA: TGCGCCAGCAGCCAAGGCGCTGTGCCAGGGCGAATCTCTGGGGCCAACGTCCTGACTTTC. Translation gives CASSQGAVPGRISGANVLTF.

This chain joins TRBV6-4 and TRBJ1-6; D might be TRBD1 (5 bases). V was trimmed by 8 bases and J by 7 bases, leaving 9 bases between them. CDR1 and CDR2 (germline): MRHNA, SNTAGT. The CDR3 loop spans 12 amino acids. CDR3 DNA sequence: TGTGCCAGCCGGGAGGGGAATTCACCCCTCCACTTT. It yields the protein CASREGNSPLHF.

The chain employs TRBV28 and TRBJ1-1; 7 bases are a match to TRBD1. The CDR3 contains 18 residues. J was trimmed by 4 bases and V by 5 bases; bases with no gene match: 19. In germline, CDR1 is MDHEN, CDR2 SYDVKM. CDR3 in amino acids: CASSPPGRRGRDGTEAFF. The CDR3 DNA reads as TGTGCCAGCAGTCCACCGGGTCGGAGGGGGCGAGACGGCACTGAAGCTTTCTTT.

The V and J genes are TRBV29-1 and TRBJ2-7; 10 bases match TRBD1. The CDR3 spans 15 residues. In germline, CDR1 is SQVTM, CDR2 ANQGSEA. J lost 3 bases, V lost 3 bases, and 8 bases had no gene match. The CDR3 DNA sequence: TGCAGCGTTGAGCTAAACCGGGACAGGGGCTACGAGCAGTACTTC. It is translated as CSVELNRDRGYEQYF.